The 28 T cell receptor beta chains below all came from one sample that was sequenced in a study of cytomegalovirus exposure and HLA in healthy donors. The repertoire was sequenced with immunoSEQ multiplex PCR; TCRdb's copy has only in-frame clones and lacks some. The table has approximately 270,000 clones, 90% seen once. The source material was PBMCs. The source is a woman aged 18-35 years in good health and CMV-seronegative.

The CDR3 DNA reads TGTGCCAGCAGTAAAACAGGGGGAACTGGAAACACCATATATTTT. It yields the protein CASSKTGGTGNTIYF. The chain is built from TRBV6-5 and TRBJ1-3; the match to TRBD1 covers 8 bases. The CDR3 has 15 residues. The V and J ends lost 5 bases and 2 bases, in that order; junction bases with no gene match: 5. From germline, CDR1 is MNHEY and CDR2 SVGAGI.

This chain joins TRBV7-8 and TRBJ2-1, with 8 bases identical to TRBD2. The ends lost 5 bases at V and 10 bases at J; junction bases unmatched: 16. CDR3 length: 16 residues. CDR1 and CDR2 from the germline V gene are SGHVS and FQNEAQ. CDR3 protein: CASSPGLAHSALEQFF. Here the CDR3 DNA reads TGTGCCAGCAGCCCCGGACTAGCCCACTCGGCTTTAGAGCAGTTCTTC.

The chain is built from TRBV4-1 and TRBJ2-1; D perhaps matches TRBD1 (6 bases). Trimming left V 0 bases short and J 15 bases short, with 18 bases between. Germline CDR1 and CDR2: MGHRA and YSYEKL. The CDR3 loop spans 14 amino acids. CDR3 region: CASSQEPGDTRWFF. DNA of the CDR3: TGCGCCAGCAGCCAAGAACCTGGGGACACCCGGTGGTTCTTC.

The chain joins TRBV2 to TRBJ1-3; D is undetermined. Germline V CDR1 and CDR2: SNHLY, FYNNEI. V was cut by 6 bases and J by 0 bases, with 9 bases left in between. The length of the CDR3 is 14 residues. CDR3 in DNA: TGTGCCAGCAGAGGAGGAAACTCTGGAAACACCATATATTTT. Protein product: CASRGGNSGNTIYF.

This chain joins TRBV6-5 and TRBJ1-1; 7 bases fit TRBD1. Germline-derived CDR1 and CDR2 are MNHEY and SVGAGI. The CDR3 sequence is 15 residues long. V trimming: 8 bases; J trimming: 7 bases; junction bases outside the gene matches: 16. CDR3 region: CASLRAGGIGGEAFF. DNA for the CDR3: TGTGCCAGCCTACGCGCAGGGGGAATAGGGGGTGAAGCTTTCTTT.

The chain uses TRBV28 and TRBJ1-3; D unresolved. V was shortened by 1 base and J by 5 bases, with 9 bases between the two germline ends. The length of the CDR3 is 14 residues. Germline V gene data show CDR1 as MDHEN and CDR2 as SYDVKM. CDR3 nucleotide sequence: TGTGCCAGCAGTTTATCCTTCCCCCGAAACACCATATATTTT. Its translation: CASSLSFPRNTIYF.

V usage is TRBV10-2 and J usage is TRBJ1-2; 9 nucleotides line up with TRBD1. CDR1 and CDR2 from the germline V gene are WSHSY and SAAADI. Losses at the gene ends were 4 bases for V and 5 bases for J; bases not matched to a gene: 23. The CDR3 is 20 residues long. The CDR3 sequence is CASSGTGEIDEGWGGYGYTF. The CDR3 DNA reads TGCGCCAGCAGTGGGACAGGGGAGATCGATGAAGGTTGGGGGGGTTATGGCTACACCTTC.

This CDR3 is CASSDLLRGPYYNEQFF. CDR3 nucleotides: TGTGCCAGCAGTGACCTTCTGCGGGGGCCTTACTACAATGAGCAGTTCTTC. This chain links TRBV6-1 with TRBJ2-1, with D perhaps matching TRBD2 (7 bases). The CDR3 totals 17 residues. Germline values: CDR1 MNHNS, CDR2 SASEGT. V dropped 3 bases and J dropped 3 bases, with 18 bases sitting between them.

The chain uses TRBV7-3 and TRBJ2-1, with 12 bases aligning to TRBD2. The CDR3 runs 17 residues. Germline V gene lookup returns CDR1 SGHTA and CDR2 FQGTGA. The V and J ends lost 5 bases and 5 bases, in that order; junction bases with no gene match: 10. CDR3 nucleotides: TGTGCCAGCAGCGGTGTGGGACTAGCGGGCGGAGACAATGAGCAGTTCTTC. Its translation: CASSGVGLAGGDNEQFF.

This clone was detected only once. This rearrangement joins TRBV29-1 to TRBJ1-5, with D perhaps matching TRBD1 (6 bases). Trimming took 5 bases from V and 7 from J, leaving 15 bases between them. The CDR3 length is 13 residues. CDR1 and CDR2 from the germline V gene are SQVTM and ANQGSEA. As DNA, the CDR3 is TGCAGCGTTTTCGAGGGGGTCGACCAGCCCCAGCATTTT. Translated: CSVFEGVDQPQHF.

The V and J genes are TRBV11-2 and TRBJ1-2, with D possibly TRBD1 on 5 matching bases. CDR3 length: 16 residues. Looked up from germline, CDR1 is SGHAT and CDR2 is FQNNGV. V was cut by 4 bases and J by 7 bases, with 22 bases left in between. CDR3 coding DNA: TGTGCCAGCAGCTCCCCCAGGGAGGGCAGGGCGGGTGGCTACACCTTC. This encodes CASSSPREGRAGGYTF. Combining the CDR3 with reference TRBV11-2 and TRBJ1-2 gives the whole variable domain EAGVAQSPRYKIIEKRQSVAFWCNPISGHATLYWYQQILGQGPKLLIQFQNNGVVDDSQLPKDRFSAERLKGVDSTLKIQPAKLEDSAVYLCASSSPREGRAGGYTFGSGTRLTVV.

The chain joins TRBV28 to TRBJ1-1; maybe TRBD1 (5 bases). The CDR3 extends over 14 amino acids. Germline V gives CDR1 MDHEN, CDR2 SYDVKM. V lost 7 bases to trimming and J lost 1 base, with 13 bases between them. DNA for the CDR3: TGTGCCAGCACCTTGGGTCAGGGGAACACTGAAGCTTTCTTT. Its translation: CASTLGQGNTEAFF.

This clone was observed once. This chain connects TRBV10-1 to TRBJ2-2; 7 bases agree with TRBD1. Trimming removed 3 bases from V and 4 bases from J; junction bases left unmatched: 5. CDR1 is WNHNN, CDR2 SYGVQD, per germline (reference sequence). CDR3 size: 15 residues. The CDR3 loop is CASSDEGAATGELFF. The CDR3 bases are TGCGCCAGCAGTGATGAGGGGGCAGCCACCGGGGAGCTGTTTTTT.

This sequence joins TRBV7-6 and TRBJ2-3; D is undetermined. Germline-derived CDR1 and CDR2 are SGHVS and FNYEAQ. Trimming removed 5 bases from V and 2 bases from J, with 17 bases in between. This CDR3 is built from 16 residues. CDR3 nucleotide sequence: TGTGCCAGCAGCCCCCGACTCGGGTCCTTCACAGATACGCAGTATTTT. Amino acids: CASSPRLGSFTDTQYF.

The chain carries TRBV5-1 and TRBJ1-2; no clear D gene. The CDR3 is made up of 13 amino acids. The germline V gene has CDR1 SGHRS and CDR2 YFSETQ. V was pared by 1 base and J by 8 bases, with 12 bases between. The CDR3 here is CASSLNPERGYTF. CDR3 DNA: TGCGCCAGCAGCTTGAACCCGGAGAGGGGCTACACCTTC. Variable domain in full (rest from reference TRBV5-1 and TRBJ1-2): KAGVTQTPRYLIKTRGQQVTLSCSPISGHRSVSWYQQTPGQGLQFLFEYFSETQRNKGNFPGRFSGRQFSNSRSEMNVSTLELGDSALYLCASSLNPERGYTFGSGTRLTVV.

The genes are TRBV28 and TRBJ2-7; D may be TRBD1 (5 bases). CDR3 size: 18 residues. The germline V and J ends were trimmed by 5 bases and 2 bases, with 25 bases remaining between them. The V gene's germline CDR1 is MDHEN and CDR2 SYDVKM. In DNA form, the CDR3 reads TGTGCCAGCAGTCAGGGTCAAGGCCGCCTACAAAATACCTACGAGCAGTACGTC. Translating it yields CASSQGQGRLQNTYEQYV.

This chain joins TRBV27 and TRBJ2-3; the D is unclear. Germline V gives CDR1 MNHEY, CDR2 SMNVEV (reference sequence). Trimming stripped 3 bases from V and 3 bases from J, with 7 bases between. The CDR3 has 13 amino acids. CDR3 protein: CASSFLVTDTQYF. Written as DNA, the CDR3 is TGTGCCAGCAGTTTTTTAGTTACAGATACGCAGTATTTT.

The chain couples TRBV9 to TRBJ1-6, with D perhaps matching TRBD1 (5 bases). The germline gives CDR1 SGDLS, CDR2 YYNGEE. The germline V and J ends were trimmed by 0 bases and 5 bases, with 12 bases remaining between them. This CDR3 region has 16 residues. The DNA of the CDR3 is TGTGCCAGCAGCGTAGGCAACAGGTATAATAATTCACCCCTCCACTTT. Its protein product is CASSVGNRYNNSPLHF.

V usage is TRBV14 and J usage is TRBJ1-4; D perhaps matches TRBD1 (5 bases). The CDR3 contains 17 residues. V was clipped by 0 bases and J by 5 bases, with 16 bases between them. Germline V gene lookup returns CDR1 SGHDN and CDR2 FVKESK. CDR3 sequence: CASSQEGGMGHNEKLFF. The CDR3, as DNA: TGTGCCAGCAGCCAAGAAGGAGGGATGGGGCACAATGAAAAACTGTTTTTT.

This chain uses TRBV6-5 with TRBJ2-5; TRBD2 aligns across 7 bases. The V gene end was trimmed by 2 bases and the J gene end by 2 bases; junction bases not matched to a gene: 2. Looked up from germline, CDR1 is MNHEY and CDR2 is SVGAGI. This CDR3 is 14 amino acids long. The CDR3 region has the DNA TGTGCCAGCAGTTACGGGGGGGTTCAAGAGACCCAGTACTTC. Its translation: CASSYGGVQETQYF.

In DNA, the CDR3 is TGCGCCAGCAGTGGGACAGGGGTGGGAGATACGCAGTATTTT. Protein sequence: CASSGTGVGDTQYF. The chain carries TRBV10-2 and TRBJ2-3; 9 bases line up with TRBD1. This CDR3 is built from 14 residues. J lost 5 bases, V lost 4 bases, and 4 bases had no gene match. Germline V gene sequence: CDR1 WSHSY, CDR2 SAAADI.

The chain links TRBV28 to TRBJ2-3, with 7 positions matching TRBD2. With 2 bases clipped from V and 5 bases from J, the junction kept 7 bases outside the gene matches. Germline values: CDR1 MDHEN, CDR2 SYDVKM. The CDR3 has 15 amino acids. CDR3 coding DNA: TGTGCCAGCAGTTTAGGGGCTAGCGGTAAAGATACGCAGTATTTT. Translation: CASSLGASGKDTQYF.

This rearrangement joins TRBV6-6 to TRBJ2-3; D might be TRBD2 (5 bases). With 6 bases removed from V and 4 bases from J, the gap between germline ends came to 14 bases. This CDR3 spans 14 amino acids. The V gene's germline CDR1 is MNHNY and CDR2 SVGAGI (reference sequence). CDR3 nucleotide sequence: TGTGCCAGCAGCCCGGGGAACCCCTCAGATACGCAGTATTTT. Translation: CASSPGNPSDTQYF.

The chain recombines TRBV28 with TRBJ2-5, with a weak D call TRBD1 (6 bases). CDR1 and CDR2 (germline): MDHEN, SYDVKM. Trimming shortened V by 4 bases and J by 4 bases, and 16 bases separated the two germline ends. The CDR3 is 15 residues long. This CDR3 is CASSSNRVGGETQYF. The CDR3 region has the DNA TGTGCCAGCAGTTCGAACAGGGTCGGCGGAGAGACCCAGTACTTC.

The gene calls are TRBV15 and TRBJ1-5; TRBD1 matches at 7 bases. The CDR3 contains 15 residues. Losses at the gene ends were 5 bases for V and 2 bases for J; bases not matched to a gene: 6. The germline CDR1 and CDR2 sequences are LNHNV and YYDKDF (reference sequence). CDR3 sequence reads: CATSLDRAGNQPQHF. CDR3 nucleotides: TGTGCCACCAGCCTTGACAGGGCGGGCAATCAGCCCCAGCATTTT. The complete variable domain, with remaining parts taken from reference TRBV15 and TRBJ1-5, reads DAMVIQNPRYQVTQFGKPVTLSCSQTLNHNVMYWYQQKSSQAPKLLFHYYDKDFNNEADTPDNFQSRRPNTSFCFLDIRSPGLGDTAMYLCATSLDRAGNQPQHFGDGTRLSIL.

This clone was seen a single time. The chain uses TRBV27 and TRBJ2-5; the D gene is possibly TRBD2 (5 bases). The V gene lost 3 bases and the J gene lost 1 base, with 9 bases spanning the gap. The CDR3 runs to 14 residues. Germline CDR1 reads MNHEY; CDR2 reads SMNVEV (reference sequence). The CDR3 sequence: CASSFGGFQETQYF. The CDR3 bases are TGTGCCAGCAGTTTTGGCGGGTTCCAAGAGACCCAGTACTTC.

CDR3 DNA sequence: TGCGCCAGCAGCTTGGTTCCAGGTGAAGCTTTCTTT. Protein: CASSLVPGEAFF. This chain connects TRBV5-1 to TRBJ1-1; no reliable D call. Germline V gene lookup returns CDR1 SGHRS and CDR2 YFSETQ. V was pared by 0 bases and J by 7 bases, with 7 bases between. This CDR3 has 12 amino acids.

There are a few counts of this clone. This chain uses TRBV28 with TRBJ2-3, with TRBD2 matching 15 bases. After removal of 5 bases from V and 4 bases from J, the junction contained 4 bases not matched to a gene. CDR3 length: 16 residues. Germline CDR1 and CDR2: MDHEN and SYDVKM. The CDR3 here is CASSRGLAGGSDTQYF. For the CDR3, the DNA is TGTGCCAGCAGTCGGGGACTAGCGGGGGGTTCAGATACGCAGTATTTT.